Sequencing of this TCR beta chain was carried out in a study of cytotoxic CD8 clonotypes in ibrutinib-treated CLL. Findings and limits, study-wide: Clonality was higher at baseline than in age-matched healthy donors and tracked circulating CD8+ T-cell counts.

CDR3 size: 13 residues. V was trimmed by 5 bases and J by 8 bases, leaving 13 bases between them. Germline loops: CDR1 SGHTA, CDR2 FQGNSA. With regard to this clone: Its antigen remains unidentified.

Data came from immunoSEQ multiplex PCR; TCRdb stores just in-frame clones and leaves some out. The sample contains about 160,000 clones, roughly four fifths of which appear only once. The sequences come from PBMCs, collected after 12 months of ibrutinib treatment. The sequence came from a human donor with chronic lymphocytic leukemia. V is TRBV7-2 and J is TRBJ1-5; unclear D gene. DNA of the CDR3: TGTGCCAGCAGCGTAGAAATGGGAGAGCCCCAGCATTTT. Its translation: CASSVEMGEPQHF.